These 22 T cell receptor beta chains came from one sample sequenced in a study of regulatory T cells in long-lasting Graves disease. Described time point: newly diagnosed GD, antithyroid drugs for less than 3 months. With RNA extracted from PBMCs as input, the TCR library was made. Combining iRepertoire HTBI primers with Arm-PCR of CDR3 regions, the authors built TCR beta libraries. In TCRdb, the multiplex PCR reads were re-called with MiXCR into one record per CDR3 protein. The repertoire holds a few hundred thousand distinct CDR3 sequences, with about 15% as singletons. The same sample was also used in a study of T cells in Graves' hyperthyroidism and ophthalmopathy.

The sequencing used peripheral blood mononuclear cells (PBMCs), collected at new diagnosis, from a patient treated with antithyroid drugs. Receptors were obtained from a middle-aged woman with Graves disease.

Concerning this clonotype itself: Since a much larger clone is just one base distant, this may be a read error. The chain carries TRBV6-2 or TRBV6-3 and TRBJ1-1; 10 bases agree with TRBD1. In germline, CDR1 is MNHEY, CDR2 SVGEGT. The CDR3 runs to 14 residues. CDR3 nucleotide sequence: TGTGCCAGCAGTGGGACAGGGGTGAGGACTGAAGCTCTCTTT. It codes for CASSGTGVRTEALF.

Concerning this clonotype itself: Since a much larger clone is just one base distant, this may be a read error. The chain joins TRBV19 to TRBJ2-5; D perhaps matches TRBD2 (6 bases). Trimming pared 3 bases from V and 5 bases from J, leaving 13 bases between. Germline V gene lookup returns CDR1 LNHDA and CDR2 SQIVND (reference sequence). The CDR3 runs to 14 residues. CDR3 coding DNA: TGTGCCAGTAGTATCCCAGCCGGAGGGGAGACCCAGTACTTC. Amino acid sequence: CASSIPAGGETQYF.

V gene TRBV7-2 combines with J gene TRBJ2-3; 9 bases map to TRBD1. This CDR3 is 17 amino acids long. Germline CDR1 is SGHTA and CDR2 is FQGNSA. The junction had 15 bases not matched to a gene; V was cut back by 3 bases and J by 8 bases. The CDR3: CASSFPATGGLRGTQYF. CDR3 nucleotide sequence: TGTGCCAGCAGCTTCCCTGCGACAGGGGGGCTTCGGGGTACGCAGTATTTT.

The table lists this clonotype with many counts. The chain is built from TRBV12-3 or TRBV12-4 and TRBJ1-1, with D tentatively TRBD1 (5 bases). V dropped 0 bases and J dropped 7 bases, with 15 bases sitting between them. The CDR3 spans 15 residues. CDR3 region: CASSLAGVTDNEAFF. The CDR3 nucleotides are TGTGCCAGCAGTTTAGCGGGGGTTACTGACAATGAAGCTTTCTTT.

This clonotype occurred many times. This chain joins TRBV12-3 or TRBV12-4 and TRBJ2-5; 8 nucleotides align to TRBD2. The CDR3 loop spans 16 amino acids. The J segment lost 2 bases and the V segment lost 2 bases, leaving 7 bases of the junction unmatched. The CDR3 DNA follows: TGTGCCAGCAGTTTATGGGTAGCGGGGATTCAAGAGACCCAGTACTTC. Its translation: CASSLWVAGIQETQYF.

The rearrangement links TRBV24-1 to TRBJ2-7; TRBD2 might be the D (6 bases). V dropped 9 bases and J dropped 3 bases, with 11 bases sitting between them. CDR1 and CDR2 (germline): KGHDR, SFDVKD. This CDR3 has 12 residues. The CDR3 protein is CATQGAGYEQYF. The CDR3 DNA reads as TGTGCCACCCAGGGAGCGGGCTACGAGCAGTACTTC.

This clonotype was counted many times. This sequence joins TRBV5-1 and TRBJ2-2, with 8 bases that match TRBD2. Germline trimming cut 0 bases from V and 4 bases from J; bases unmatched to any gene: 5. The CDR3 totals 16 residues. Germline loops: CDR1 SGHRS, CDR2 YFSETQ. The CDR3 region has the DNA TGCGCCAGCAGCTTGGTCAGCGGGAGCGTCACCGGGGAGCTGTTTTTT. Amino acids: CASSLVSGSVTGELFF. Looking up the rest from reference TRBV5-1 and TRBJ2-2 gives the full variable domain: KAGVTQTPRYLIKTRGQQVTLSCSPISGHRSVSWYQQTPGQGLQFLFEYFSETQRNKGNFPGRFSGRQFSNSRSEMNVSTLELGDSALYLCASSLVSGSVTGELFFGEGSRLTVL.

This clonotype was observed a few times. V is TRBV5-4 and J is TRBJ2-7; possible D gene TRBD2, 5 bases. Germline lookup yields CDR1 SGHNT and CDR2 YYREEE (reference sequence). V lost 4 bases to trimming and J lost 0 bases, with 20 bases between them. The CDR3 totals 17 residues. The CDR3, as DNA: TGTGCCAGCAGCCAACCCCGGGGTGGGAGTTCCTCCTACGAGCAGTACTTC. Translated: CASSQPRGGSSSYEQYF.

V gene TRBV6-2 or TRBV6-3 combines with J gene TRBJ2-3, with 8 bases identical to TRBD1. V shed 7 bases and J 2 bases; nucleotides not matched to a gene: 5. Germline V gene data show CDR1 as MNHEY and CDR2 as SVGEGT. This CDR3 has 14 residues. The CDR3 loop is CASIPGGNTDTQYF. DNA for the CDR3: TGTGCCAGCATTCCAGGGGGCAACACAGATACGCAGTATTTT.

A word on this clonotype: One base away lies a much larger clone, so this may be a sequencing read error. The V call is TRBV9, the J call TRBJ1-5; no reliable D call. CDR1 SGDLS and CDR2 YYNGEE come from the germline V gene. The CDR3 has 13 amino acids. Between the trimmed V and J ends, which lost 3 bases and 5 bases, there was a span of 9 bases. The CDR3 bases are TGTGCCAGCAGCGCCGGGGAGTATCAGCCCCAGCATTTT. Its translation: CASSAGEYQPQHF.

As regards this clonotype: A much bigger clone sits one base away, suggesting this may be a read error. The chain employs TRBV19 and TRBJ1-1; D is ambiguous. CDR1 LNHDA and CDR2 SQIVND come from the germline V gene (reference sequence). The CDR3 spans 14 residues. The CDR3 loop is CAGSTLNGNTEAFF. CDR3 DNA: TGTGCCGGTAGCACCTTAAACGGGAACACTGAAGCTTTCTTT.

This clonotype was seen repeatedly, ten times or more. The chain is built from TRBV28 and TRBJ2-1, with TRBD2 identical over 7 bases. Per germline, CDR1 MDHEN and CDR2 SYDVKM. The CDR3 is made up of 14 amino acids. V lost 5 bases, J lost 5 bases, and 6 bases stayed unmatched. CDR3 nucleotide sequence: TGTGCCAGCAGTGGTAGCGGGCGCCACAATGAGCAGTTCTTC. Residues: CASSGSGRHNEQFF.

This clonotype was counted many times. The chain joins TRBV9 to TRBJ1-1; D perhaps matches TRBD1 (5 bases). Germline-derived CDR1 and CDR2 are SGDLS and YYNGEE. V was shortened by 3 bases and J by 0 bases, with 15 bases between the two germline ends. This CDR3 has 16 amino acids. CDR3 amino acids: CASSGSPGPVNTEAFF. As DNA, the CDR3 is TGTGCCAGCAGCGGCAGTCCAGGGCCCGTGAACACTGAAGCTTTCTTT. The full variable domain, in which reference TRBV9 and TRBJ1-1 provide the parts outside the CDR3, is DSGVTQTPKHLITATGQRVTLRCSPRSGDLSVYWYQQSLDQGLQFLIQYYNGEERAKGNILERFSAQQFPDLHSELNLSSLELGDSALYFCASSGSPGPVNTEAFFGQGTRLTVV.

This clonotype was seen at least ten times. V and J are TRBV6-2 or TRBV6-3 and TRBJ2-1; TRBD1 matches 10 bases. Germline lookup yields CDR1 MNHEY and CDR2 SVGEGT. The length of the CDR3 is 15 residues. V was pared by 2 bases and J by 5 bases, with 3 bases of the junction left unmatched. The CDR3 coding sequence is TGTGCCAGCAGTTACCAGGGACAGGGGAACAATGAGCAGTTCTTC. Translation gives CASSYQGQGNNEQFF.

This clonotype has a count of ten or more. V usage is TRBV28 and J usage is TRBJ2-7; 9 positions match TRBD1. CDR3 size: 15 residues. V lost 3 bases to trimming and J lost 2 bases; unmatched junction nucleotides: 5. Germline values: CDR1 MDHEN, CDR2 SYDVKM. The DNA for the CDR3 is TGTGCCAGCAGTTTCCTGGACAGGGGACCCTACGAGCAGTACTTC. As protein: CASSFLDRGPYEQYF.

This clonotype was detected ten times or more. One junction end disagrees with the germline gene, perhaps due to a read error. This chain links TRBV30 with TRBJ1-1, with unresolved D. This CDR3 spans 10 amino acids. Per germline, CDR1 GTSNPN and CDR2 SVGIG (reference sequence). In nucleotides, the CDR3 is TGTGCCTGGAGCCCTAGGACCCACAATTTT. Its translation: CAWSPRTHNF.

The chain links TRBV4-1 to TRBJ2-7; 7 bases line up with TRBD1. The V gene's germline CDR1 is MGHRA and CDR2 YSYEKL. The CDR3 sequence is 12 residues long. The trim removed 3 bases at V and 13 bases at J, leaving 9 bases unmatched. The CDR3 nucleotides read TGCGCCAGCAGCCAGATACAGGGGTATGTTTACTTC. Amino acids: CASSQIQGYVYF.

This clonotype showed up just a few times. The rearrangement links TRBV20-1 to TRBJ2-3; 8 positions match TRBD1. V was pared by 3 bases and J by 1 base, with 9 bases of the junction left unmatched. The CDR3 is 16 amino acids. From germline, CDR1 is DFQATT and CDR2 SNEGSKA (reference sequence). The CDR3 protein is CSASVRWGQGTDTQYF. The CDR3 DNA sequence: TGCAGTGCTAGTGTAAGGTGGGGACAGGGCACAGATACGCAGTATTTT.

This clonotype was seen repeatedly, ten times or more. V and J are TRBV27 and TRBJ1-5; D gene unclear. Trimming cost V 5 bases and J 5 bases, with 13 bases left between them. The germline V gene encodes CDR1 MNHEY and CDR2 SMNVEV (reference sequence). CDR3 size: 14 residues. As DNA, the CDR3 is TGTGCCAGCAGTCCCGGGGTCACGGATCAGCCCCAGCATTTT. Amino acids: CASSPGVTDQPQHF.

This clonotype was picked up many times. This sequence joins TRBV6-2 or TRBV6-3 and TRBJ2-1; 10 nucleotides align to TRBD2. This CDR3 comprises 15 residues. The germline CDR1 and CDR2 sequences are MNHEY and SVGEGT. V shed 5 bases and J 4 bases; nucleotides not matched to a gene: 5. The CDR3 DNA sequence: TGTGCCAGCAGTCCTAGCGGGAGAGTTTACAATGAGCAGTTCTTC. Amino acid sequence: CASSPSGRVYNEQFF.

The gene calls are TRBV6-2 or TRBV6-3 and TRBJ2-7; either TRBD1 or TRBD2 may fit D (5 bases each). The CDR3 consists of 14 residues. In germline, CDR1 is MNHEY, CDR2 SVGEGT. The V and J ends lost 0 bases and 6 bases respectively, with 12 bases between them. The CDR3 coding sequence is TGTGCCAGCAGTTACTCTGGGGGTCGCTCCGAGCAGTACTTC. Protein: CASSYSGGRSEQYF.

The sample holds a few counts of this clonotype. The chain recombines TRBV7-6 with TRBJ2-5; the D gene is possibly TRBD1 (5 bases). Per germline, CDR1 SGHVS and CDR2 FNYEAQ. Trimming removed 1 base from V and 2 bases from J, with 11 bases in between. This CDR3 comprises 15 residues. The CDR3 region is CASSLDRQQQETQYF. The CDR3, as DNA: TGTGCCAGCAGCTTAGATAGACAGCAGCAAGAGACCCAGTACTTC.